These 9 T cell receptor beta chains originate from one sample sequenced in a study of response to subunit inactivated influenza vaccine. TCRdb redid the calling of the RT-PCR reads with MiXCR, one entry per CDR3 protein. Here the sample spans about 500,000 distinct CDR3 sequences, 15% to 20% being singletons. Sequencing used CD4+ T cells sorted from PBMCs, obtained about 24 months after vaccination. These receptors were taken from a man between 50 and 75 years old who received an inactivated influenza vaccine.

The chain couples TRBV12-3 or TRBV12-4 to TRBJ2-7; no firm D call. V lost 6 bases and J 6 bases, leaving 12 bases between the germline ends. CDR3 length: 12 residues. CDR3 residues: CASSRLASEQYF. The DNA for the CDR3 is TGTGCCAGCAGCCGCCTGGCCTCCGAGCAGTACTTC.

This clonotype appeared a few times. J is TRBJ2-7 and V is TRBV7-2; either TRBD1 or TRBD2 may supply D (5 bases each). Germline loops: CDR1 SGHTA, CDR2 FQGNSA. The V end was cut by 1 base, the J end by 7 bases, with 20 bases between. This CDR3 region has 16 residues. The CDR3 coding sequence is TGTGCCAGCAGCTTAGAACCGGGGCCCTACCGAGGTGAGCAGTACTTC. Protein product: CASSLEPGPYRGEQYF.

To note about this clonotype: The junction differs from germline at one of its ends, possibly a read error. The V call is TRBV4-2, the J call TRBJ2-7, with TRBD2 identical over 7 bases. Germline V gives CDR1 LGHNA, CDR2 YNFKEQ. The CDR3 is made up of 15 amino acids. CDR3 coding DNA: TGTGCCAGAAGCCAAGATTGGGCGGGGGTCTACGAGCAGTACTTC. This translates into CARSQDWAGVYEQYF.

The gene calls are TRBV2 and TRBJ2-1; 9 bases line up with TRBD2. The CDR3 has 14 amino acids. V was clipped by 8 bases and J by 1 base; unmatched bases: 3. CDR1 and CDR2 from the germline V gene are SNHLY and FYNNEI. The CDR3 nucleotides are TGTGCCAGCGGGACTAGCCTTTCCTACAATGAGCAGTTCTTC. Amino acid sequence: CASGTSLSYNEQFF. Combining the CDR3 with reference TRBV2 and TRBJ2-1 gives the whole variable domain EPEVTQTPSHQVTQMGQEVILRCVPISNHLYFYWYRQILGQKVEFLVSFYNNEISEKSEIFDDQFSVERPDGSNFTLKIRSTKLEDSAMYFCASGTSLSYNEQFFGPGTRLTVL.

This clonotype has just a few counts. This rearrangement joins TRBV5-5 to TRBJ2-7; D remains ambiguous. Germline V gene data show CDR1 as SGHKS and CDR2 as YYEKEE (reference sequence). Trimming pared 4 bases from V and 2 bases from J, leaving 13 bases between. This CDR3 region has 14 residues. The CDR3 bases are TGTGCCAGCAGCCCATTAGGAAGAACCTACGAGCAGTACTTC. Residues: CASSPLGRTYEQYF.

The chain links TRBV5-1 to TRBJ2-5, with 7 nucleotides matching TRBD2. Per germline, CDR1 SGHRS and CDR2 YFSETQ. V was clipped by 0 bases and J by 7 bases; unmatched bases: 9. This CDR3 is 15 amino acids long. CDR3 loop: CASSLDGRTSGTQYF. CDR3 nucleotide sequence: TGCGCCAGCAGCTTGGACGGGAGGACCTCAGGGACCCAGTACTTC.

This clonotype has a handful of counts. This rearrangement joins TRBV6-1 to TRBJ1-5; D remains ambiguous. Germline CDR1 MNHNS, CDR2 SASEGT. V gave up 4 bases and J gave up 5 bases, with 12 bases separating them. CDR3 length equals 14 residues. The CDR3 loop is CASSAVHFYQPQHF. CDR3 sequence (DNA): TGTGCCAGCAGTGCGGTACACTTTTATCAGCCCCAGCATTTT.

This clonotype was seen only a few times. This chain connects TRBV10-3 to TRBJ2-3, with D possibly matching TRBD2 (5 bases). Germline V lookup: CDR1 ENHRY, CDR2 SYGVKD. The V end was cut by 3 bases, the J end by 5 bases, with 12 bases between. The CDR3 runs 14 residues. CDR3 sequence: CAISEANREDTQYF. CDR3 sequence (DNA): TGTGCCATCAGTGAAGCAAACCGGGAAGATACGCAGTATTTT.

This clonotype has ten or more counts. CDR3 sequence reads: CAIRGDVDTQYF. The CDR3 bases are TGTGCCATCAGAGGGGACGTGGATACGCAGTATTTT. This chain uses TRBV10-3 with TRBJ2-3, with D perhaps matching TRBD1 or TRBD2 (5 bases each). This CDR3 is 12 amino acids long. Looked up from germline, CDR1 is ENHRY and CDR2 is SYGVKD. V lost 6 bases and J lost 6, with 10 bases in between.